Shown below are 18 T cell receptor beta chains from a single sample sequenced in a study of Ad26.COV2.S vaccination and SARS-CoV-2 variants. As for treatment: some 19 received Ad26.COV2.S at low or high dose, single or two shots; about 5 received placebo; per-sample allocation not given. The investigators took samples on day 63 after the first vaccine or placebo injection. Only in-frame clones appear in the TCRdb table, and some are missing; sequencing was by immunoSEQ multiplex PCR. The sample consists of about 480,000 clones, 87% of them appearing once. The specimen comprised peripheral blood, sampled in a trial of Ad26.COV2.S vaccine versus placebo. These TCRs come from a person between 18 and 59 years old who received the Ad26.COV2.S COVID-19 vaccine or a placebo.

This clone was seen a single time. V gene TRBV28 combines with J gene TRBJ1-1, with D hard to call. The V and J ends lost 3 bases and 7 bases respectively, with 6 bases between them. This CDR3 has 11 residues. Germline CDR1 MDHEN, CDR2 SYDVKM. The CDR3 DNA reads as TGTGCCAGCAGTTTCAACCGTGAAGCTTTCTTT. Protein product: CASSFNREAFF.

The sample holds a few counts of this clone. The CDR3 spells CASSPSGIGGEQYF. The CDR3 DNA reads TGTGCCAGCTCCCCTAGCGGGATCGGAGGAGAGCAGTACTTC. The chain combines TRBV18 with TRBJ2-7; 9 nucleotides line up with TRBD2. Germline V gene data show CDR1 as KGHSH and CDR2 as LQKENI. The CDR3 totals 14 residues. V shed 6 bases and J 7 bases; nucleotides not matched to a gene: 10. Based on the CDR3 plus reference TRBV18 and TRBJ2-7, the full variable domain is NAGVMQNPRHLVRRRGQEARLRCSPMKGHSHVYWYRQLPEEGLKFMVYLQKENIIDESGMPKERFSAEFPKEGPSILRIQQVVRGDSAAYFCASSPSGIGGEQYFGPGTRLTVT.

J is TRBJ2-3 and V is TRBV9; TRBD1 or TRBD2 may be the D gene (5 bases each). Germline-derived CDR1 and CDR2 are SGDLS and YYNGEE. The CDR3 sequence is 15 residues long. Trimming removed 3 bases at V and 2 bases at J, with 13 bases between. The DNA of the CDR3 is TGTGCCAGCAGCGCCGGGACCCGCGACACAGATACGCAGTATTTT. Protein: CASSAGTRDTDTQYF.

V is TRBV6-5 and J is TRBJ1-5, with D possibly matching TRBD1 (5 bases). With 6 bases removed from V and 4 bases from J, the gap between germline ends came to 13 bases. Germline CDR1 MNHEY, CDR2 SVGAGI. The CDR3 totals 14 residues. The chain's CDR3 is CASRANGGNQPQHF. In DNA form, the CDR3 reads TGTGCCAGCAGAGCGAACGGGGGAAATCAGCCCCAGCATTTT.

This clone was counted many times. The V gene is TRBV30, the J gene TRBJ2-7, with a tentative D call TRBD2 (6 bases). CDR1 and CDR2 (germline): GTSNPN, SVGIG (reference sequence). This CDR3 spans 13 amino acids. Trimming cost V 1 base and J 2 bases, with 9 bases left between them. The CDR3 is CAWSGRVPYEQYF. CDR3 nucleotides: TGTGCCTGGAGTGGGAGGGTGCCCTACGAGCAGTACTTC.

The chain has TRBV5-4 and TRBJ1-2, with D uncertain. Germline V gene sequence: CDR1 SGHNT, CDR2 YYREEE (reference sequence). The CDR3 covers 12 residues. V lost 0 bases to trimming and J lost 7 bases, with 7 bases between them. The CDR3 loop is CASSLDPGGYTF. DNA for the CDR3: TGTGCCAGCAGCTTGGACCCGGGTGGCTACACCTTC.

This chain uses TRBV5-4 with TRBJ2-6; no definite D call. This CDR3 region has 18 residues. V dropped 4 bases and J dropped 0 bases, with 17 bases sitting between them. Germline CDR1 SGHNT, CDR2 YYREEE (reference sequence). CDR3 sequence reads: CASSMEGLPSSGANVLTF. In DNA form, the CDR3 reads TGTGCCAGCAGCATGGAAGGGTTGCCCTCCTCTGGGGCCAACGTCCTGACTTTC.

This clone was observed once. The chain has TRBV3-1 (or the pseudogene TRBV3-2) and TRBJ2-1; 7 bases line up with TRBD2. The length of the CDR3 is 15 residues. V was clipped by 3 bases and J by 2 bases; unmatched bases: 4. Germline V gene lookup returns CDR1 LGHDT and CDR2 YNNKEL (reference sequence). This chain's CDR3 is CASSQTGTTYNEQFF. The CDR3 bases are TGTGCCAGCAGCCAGACCGGGACTACCTACAATGAGCAGTTCTTC.

The chain carries TRBV19 and TRBJ2-3; 9 nucleotides line up with TRBD1. The CDR3 consists of 18 residues. The germline CDR1 and CDR2 sequences are LNHDA and SQIVND (reference sequence). Trimming removed 5 bases from V and 2 bases from J; junction bases left unmatched: 14. The CDR3 coding sequence is TGTGCCAGTAGTCCCCTTACAGGGGGCACCCAAAACACAGATACGCAGTATTTT. The encoded protein is CASSPLTGGTQNTDTQYF.

The chain combines TRBV5-5 with TRBJ1-2; no definite D call. Trimming shortened V by 4 bases and J by 2 bases, and 12 bases separated the two germline ends. CDR1 is SGHKS, CDR2 YYEKEE, per germline (reference sequence). The CDR3 is 14 amino acids. The CDR3 sequence is CASSSSGGNYGYTF. The CDR3 DNA follows: TGTGCCAGCAGCAGCTCAGGTGGGAACTATGGCTACACCTTC.

The V gene is TRBV5-4, the J gene TRBJ2-1; no firm D call. Germline CDR1 is SGHNT and CDR2 is YYREEE (reference sequence). Deletions cut 4 bases from V and 9 bases from J, with 14 bases between. CDR3 length: 13 amino acids. The CDR3 sequence is CASSGVEWAEQFF. The CDR3 DNA sequence: TGTGCCAGCAGCGGCGTAGAGTGGGCTGAGCAGTTCTTC.

The V and J genes are TRBV4-1 and TRBJ2-1; no definite D call. Germline-derived CDR1 and CDR2 are MGHRA and YSYEKL. Trimming left V 3 bases short and J 0 bases short, with 9 bases between. This CDR3 has 15 amino acids. CDR3 region: CASSQTPDSYNEQFF. The CDR3 bases are TGCGCCAGCAGCCAGACCCCCGACTCCTACAATGAGCAGTTCTTC.

This sequence joins TRBV7-2 and TRBJ1-3; TRBD1 aligns across 7 bases. This CDR3 spans 15 amino acids. The V gene's germline CDR1 is SGHTA and CDR2 FQGNSA. Trimming removed 5 bases from V and 0 bases from J; junction bases left unmatched: 4. This CDR3 is CASSNDRVSGNTIYF. CDR3 DNA sequence: TGTGCCAGCAGCAACGACAGGGTCTCTGGAAACACCATATATTTT.

V is TRBV3-1 (or the pseudogene TRBV3-2) and J is TRBJ2-5; D not resolved. Trimming shortened V by 0 bases and J by 7 bases, and 6 bases separated the two germline ends. Germline values: CDR1 LGHDT, CDR2 YNNKEL (reference sequence). The CDR3 loop spans 12 amino acids. Here the CDR3 reads CASSQDWGTQYF. The CDR3 DNA sequence: TGTGCCAGCAGCCAAGACTGGGGGACCCAGTACTTC.

The chain links TRBV5-1 to TRBJ1-4, with 12 bases that match TRBD1. Germline CDR1 is SGHRS and CDR2 is YFSETQ. V dropped 5 bases and J dropped 7; count of bases not matched to a gene: 3. The CDR3 length is 14 residues. The CDR3, as DNA: TGCGCCAGCAGTGGGACAGGGGGCGTTGAAAAACTGTTTTTT. Translating it yields CASSGTGGVEKLFF.

The genes are TRBV7-2 and TRBJ2-3, with D hard to call. Germline CDR1 and CDR2: SGHTA and FQGNSA. The ends were cut back, 5 bases at V and 3 bases at J, with 15 bases in the middle. The CDR3 has 15 residues. In DNA form, the CDR3 reads TGTGCCAGCAGCCCAAGGAGCCGACAAACAGATACGCAGTATTTT. Protein product: CASSPRSRQTDTQYF.

This clone was recorded only once. V usage is TRBV7-9 and J usage is TRBJ2-3; no clear D gene. This CDR3 contains 11 residues. Trimming shortened V by 8 bases and J by 4 bases, and 7 bases separated the two germline ends. Germline-derived CDR1 and CDR2 are SEHNR and FQNEAQ (reference sequence). CDR3 sequence: CASSQADTQYF. The DNA for the CDR3 is TGTGCCAGCTCGCAGGCAGATACGCAGTATTTT.

The chain carries TRBV7-2 and TRBJ2-7; D is possibly TRBD2 (7 bases). V lost 3 bases, J lost 6 bases, and 24 bases lay in between. CDR1 and CDR2 (germline): SGHTA, FQGNSA. CDR3 length: 17 residues. The DNA of the CDR3 is TGTGCCAGCAGCTTTTACAGCGGGACAACTGCTTCAGGCGAGCAGTACTTC. This translates into CASSFYSGTTASGEQYF.